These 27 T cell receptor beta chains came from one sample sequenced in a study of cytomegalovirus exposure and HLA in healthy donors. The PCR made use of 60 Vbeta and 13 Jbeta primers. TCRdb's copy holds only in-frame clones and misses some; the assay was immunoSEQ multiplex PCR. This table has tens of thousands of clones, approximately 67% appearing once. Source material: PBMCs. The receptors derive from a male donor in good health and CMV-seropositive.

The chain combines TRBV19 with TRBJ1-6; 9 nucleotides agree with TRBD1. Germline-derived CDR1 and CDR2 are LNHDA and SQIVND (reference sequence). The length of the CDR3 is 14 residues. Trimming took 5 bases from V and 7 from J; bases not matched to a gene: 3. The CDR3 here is CASSPGQGNSPLHF. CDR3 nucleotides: TGTGCCAGTAGTCCCGGACAGGGGAATTCACCCCTCCACTTT.

CDR3 DNA sequence: TGTGCCAGCAGCCTCCCCGCTGCGAAATCACCCCTCCACTTT. Amino acids: CASSLPAAKSPLHF. The chain recombines TRBV28 with TRBJ1-6; D ambiguous. V lost 6 bases and J 10 bases, leaving 16 bases between the germline ends. CDR3 length: 14 amino acids. Per germline, CDR1 MDHEN and CDR2 SYDVKM.

CDR3: CASIPREDSPGYTF. CDR3 DNA: TGTGCCAGCATACCCCGCGAGGACTCTCCTGGCTACACCTTC. V and J are TRBV7-9 and TRBJ1-2; D gene unclear. This CDR3 contains 14 residues. Trimming removed 7 bases from V and 7 bases from J, with 19 bases in between. Germline-derived CDR1 and CDR2 are SEHNR and FQNEAQ (reference sequence).

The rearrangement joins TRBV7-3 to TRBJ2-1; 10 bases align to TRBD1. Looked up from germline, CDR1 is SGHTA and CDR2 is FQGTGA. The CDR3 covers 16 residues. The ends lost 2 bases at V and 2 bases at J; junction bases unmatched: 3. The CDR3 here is CASSLLGTGAYNEQFF. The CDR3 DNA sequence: TGTGCCAGCAGCTTACTCGGGACAGGGGCCTACAATGAGCAGTTCTTC.

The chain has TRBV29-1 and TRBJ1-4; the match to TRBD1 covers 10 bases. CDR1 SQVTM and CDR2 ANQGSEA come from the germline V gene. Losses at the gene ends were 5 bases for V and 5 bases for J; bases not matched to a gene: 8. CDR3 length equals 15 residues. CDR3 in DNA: TGCAGCGTTCTTCGGACAGGGGGGGAAAATGAAAAACTGTTTTTT. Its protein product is CSVLRTGGENEKLFF.

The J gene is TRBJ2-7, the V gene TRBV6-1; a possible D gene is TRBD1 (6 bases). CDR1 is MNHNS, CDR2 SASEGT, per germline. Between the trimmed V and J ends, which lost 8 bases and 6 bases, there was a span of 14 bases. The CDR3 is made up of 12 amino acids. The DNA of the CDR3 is TGTGCCAGCGGACGTGGGGGCGGCGAGCAGTACTTC. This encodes CASGRGGGEQYF.

The CDR3 reads CASSLELQGPGELFF. CDR3 nucleotides: TGTGCCAGCAGCTTGGAGTTGCAGGGCCCCGGGGAGCTGTTTTTT. The V and J genes are TRBV5-6 and TRBJ2-2; TRBD1 is a possible D gene (5 bases). Trimming removed 0 bases at V and 6 bases at J, with 12 bases between. Germline V gives CDR1 SGHDT, CDR2 YYEEEE. The CDR3 runs to 15 residues.

The CDR3, as DNA: TGTGCCAGCAGCTTGCCAGGGAACTATGGCTACACCTTC. Protein sequence: CASSLPGNYGYTF. The gene calls are TRBV7-9 and TRBJ1-2; maybe TRBD1 (5 bases). Germline assignment: CDR1 SEHNR and CDR2 FQNEAQ (reference sequence). The CDR3 extends over 13 amino acids. V was cut by 3 bases and J by 2 bases, with 7 bases left in between.

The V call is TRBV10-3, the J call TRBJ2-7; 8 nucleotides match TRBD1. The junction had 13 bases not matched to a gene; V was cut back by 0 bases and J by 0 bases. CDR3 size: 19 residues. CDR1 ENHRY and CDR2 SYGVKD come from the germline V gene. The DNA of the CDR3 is TGTGCCATCAGTGAGTCTGTAAGGGACCGGGACAGGAGCTCCTACGAGCAGTACTTC. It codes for CAISESVRDRDRSSYEQYF.

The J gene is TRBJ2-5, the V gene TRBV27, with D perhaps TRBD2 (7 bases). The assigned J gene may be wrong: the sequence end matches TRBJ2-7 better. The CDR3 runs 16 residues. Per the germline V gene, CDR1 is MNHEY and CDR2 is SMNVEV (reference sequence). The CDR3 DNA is TGTGCCAGCAGTCCCTATCGCGGGGGCTTCTCCTACGAGCAGTACTTC. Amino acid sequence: CASSPYRGGFSYEQYF.

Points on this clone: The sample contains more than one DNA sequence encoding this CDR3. CDR3 in amino acids: CASSLGGNYGYTF. The CDR3 bases are TGTGCCAGCAGCTTAGGAGGGAACTATGGCTACACCTTC. The chain is built from TRBV7-9 and TRBJ1-2; D is undetermined. CDR1 and CDR2 from the germline V gene are SEHNR and FQNEAQ (reference sequence). The CDR3 consists of 13 residues. With 1 base removed from V and 2 bases from J, the gap between germline ends came to 5 bases. Full variable domain (missing parts from reference TRBV7-9 and TRBJ1-2): DTGVSQNPRHKITKRGQNVTFRCDPISEHNRLYWYRQTLGQGPEFLTYFQNEAQLEKSRLLSDRFSAERPKGSFSTLEIQRTEQGDSAMYLCASSLGGNYGYTFGSGTRLTVV.

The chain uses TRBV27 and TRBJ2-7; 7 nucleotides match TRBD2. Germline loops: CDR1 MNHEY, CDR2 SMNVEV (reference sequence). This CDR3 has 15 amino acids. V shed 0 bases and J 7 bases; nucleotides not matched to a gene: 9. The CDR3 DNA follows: TGTGCCAGCAGTTTATCGAGCGGGGCTGGGGTGGAGCAGTACTTC. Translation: CASSLSSGAGVEQYF.

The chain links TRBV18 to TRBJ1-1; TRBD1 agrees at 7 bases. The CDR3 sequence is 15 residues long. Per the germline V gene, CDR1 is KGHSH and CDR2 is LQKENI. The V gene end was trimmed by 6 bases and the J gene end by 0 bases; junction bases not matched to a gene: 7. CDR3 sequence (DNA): TGTGCCAGCTCCGAGTCCGGGACAGTGAACACTGAAGCTTTCTTT. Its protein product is CASSESGTVNTEAFF.

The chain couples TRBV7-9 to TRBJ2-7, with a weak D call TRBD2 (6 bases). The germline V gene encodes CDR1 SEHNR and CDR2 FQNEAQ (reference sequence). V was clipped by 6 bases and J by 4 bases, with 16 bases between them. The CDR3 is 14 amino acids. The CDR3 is CASSSTSRLYEQYF. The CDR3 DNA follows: TGTGCCAGCAGTAGTACTAGCCGCTTATACGAGCAGTACTTC.

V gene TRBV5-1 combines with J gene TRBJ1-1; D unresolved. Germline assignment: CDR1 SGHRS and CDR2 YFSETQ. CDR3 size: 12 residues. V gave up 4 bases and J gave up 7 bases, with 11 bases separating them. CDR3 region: CASSEGISEAFF. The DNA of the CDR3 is TGCGCCAGCAGCGAGGGAATCAGTGAAGCTTTCTTT.

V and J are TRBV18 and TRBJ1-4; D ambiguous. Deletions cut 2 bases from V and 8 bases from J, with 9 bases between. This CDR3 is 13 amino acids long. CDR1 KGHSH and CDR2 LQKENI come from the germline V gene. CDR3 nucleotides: TGTGCCAGCTCACCAGGCTCGGGGGAAAAACTGTTTTTT. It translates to CASSPGSGEKLFF. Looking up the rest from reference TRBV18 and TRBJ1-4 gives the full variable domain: NAGVMQNPRHLVRRRGQEARLRCSPMKGHSHVYWYRQLPEEGLKFMVYLQKENIIDESGMPKERFSAEFPKEGPSILRIQQVVRGDSAAYFCASSPGSGEKLFFGSGTQLSVL.

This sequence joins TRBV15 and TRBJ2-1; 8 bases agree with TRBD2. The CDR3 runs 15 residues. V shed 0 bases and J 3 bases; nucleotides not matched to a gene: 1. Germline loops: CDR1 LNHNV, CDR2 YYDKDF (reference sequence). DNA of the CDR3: TGTGCCACCAGCAGAGACAGCGGGGGCTACAATGAGCAGTTCTTC. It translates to CATSRDSGGYNEQFF. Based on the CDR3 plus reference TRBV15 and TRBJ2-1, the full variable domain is DAMVIQNPRYQVTQFGKPVTLSCSQTLNHNVMYWYQQKSSQAPKLLFHYYDKDFNNEADTPDNFQSRRPNTSFCFLDIRSPGLGDTAMYLCATSRDSGGYNEQFFGPGTRLTVL.

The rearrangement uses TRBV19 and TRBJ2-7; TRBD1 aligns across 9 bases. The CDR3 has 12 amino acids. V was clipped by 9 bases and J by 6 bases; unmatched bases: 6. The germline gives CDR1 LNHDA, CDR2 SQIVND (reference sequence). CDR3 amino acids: CASQTGGSEQYF. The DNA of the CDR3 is TGTGCCAGCCAAACAGGGGGCAGCGAGCAGTACTTC.

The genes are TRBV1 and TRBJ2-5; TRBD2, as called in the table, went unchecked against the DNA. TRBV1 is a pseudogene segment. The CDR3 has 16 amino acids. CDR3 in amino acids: CTSSLQPRRAEETQYF. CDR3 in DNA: TGCACCAGCAGCCTACAACCCCGGAGGGCCGAAGAGACCCAGTACTTC.

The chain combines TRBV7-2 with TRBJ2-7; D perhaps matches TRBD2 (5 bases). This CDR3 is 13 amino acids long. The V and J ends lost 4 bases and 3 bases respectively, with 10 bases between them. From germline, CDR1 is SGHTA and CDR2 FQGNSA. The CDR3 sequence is CASSSLVGYEQYF. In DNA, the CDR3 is TGTGCCAGCAGCTCACTAGTGGGCTACGAGCAGTACTTC.

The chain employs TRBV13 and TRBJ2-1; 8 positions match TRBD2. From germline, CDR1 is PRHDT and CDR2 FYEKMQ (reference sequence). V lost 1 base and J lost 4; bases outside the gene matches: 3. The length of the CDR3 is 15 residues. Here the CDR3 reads CASSLALAGYNEQFF. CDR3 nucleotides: TGTGCCAGCAGCTTAGCCCTAGCGGGTTACAATGAGCAGTTCTTC.

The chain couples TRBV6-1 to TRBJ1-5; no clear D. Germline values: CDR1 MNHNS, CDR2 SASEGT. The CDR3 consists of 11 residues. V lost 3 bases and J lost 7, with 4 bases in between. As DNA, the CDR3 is TGTGCCAGCAGTGACAGGCAGCCCCAGCATTTT. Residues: CASSDRQPQHF.

The CDR3 here is CASSLDVGVTNEQYF. Here the CDR3 DNA reads TGTGCCAGCAGCTTAGATGTGGGAGTCACGAACGAGCAGTACTTC. The V and J genes are TRBV7-2 and TRBJ2-7; perhaps TRBD2 as D (5 bases). The length of the CDR3 is 15 residues. Germline CDR1 and CDR2: SGHTA and FQGNSA. V was cut by 1 base and J by 5 bases, with 15 bases left in between.

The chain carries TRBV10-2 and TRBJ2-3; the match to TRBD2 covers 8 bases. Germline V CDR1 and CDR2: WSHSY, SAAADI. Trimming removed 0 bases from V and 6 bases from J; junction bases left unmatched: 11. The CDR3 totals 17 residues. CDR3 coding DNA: TGCGCCAGCAGTGAGTCGTCACTAGCGGCGGGAGTGGATACGCAGTATTTT. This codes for CASSESSLAAGVDTQYF.

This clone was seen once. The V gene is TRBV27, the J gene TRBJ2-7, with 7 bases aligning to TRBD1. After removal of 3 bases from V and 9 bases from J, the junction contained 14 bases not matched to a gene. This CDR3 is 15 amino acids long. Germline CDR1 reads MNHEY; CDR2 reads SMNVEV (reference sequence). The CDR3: CASSFPDRAYEVQYF. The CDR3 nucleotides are TGTGCCAGCAGTTTTCCCGACAGGGCCTACGAAGTGCAGTACTTC.

The CDR3 sequence: CASSMGSPNTGELFF. The CDR3 nucleotides are TGTGCCAGTAGTATGGGCAGCCCGAACACCGGGGAGCTGTTTTTT. The chain is built from TRBV19 and TRBJ2-2; D gene uncertain. The CDR3 is 15 residues long. CDR1 is LNHDA and CDR2 is SQIVND in the germline V gene (reference sequence). V gave up 3 bases and J gave up 0 bases, with 8 bases separating them.

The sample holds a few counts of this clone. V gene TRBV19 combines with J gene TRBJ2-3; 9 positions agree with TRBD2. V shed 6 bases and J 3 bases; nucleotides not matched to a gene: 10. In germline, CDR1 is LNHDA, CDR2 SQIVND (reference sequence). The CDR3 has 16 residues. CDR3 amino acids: CASRAPGLAGTDTQYF. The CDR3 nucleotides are TGTGCCAGTAGGGCCCCGGGGCTAGCGGGGACAGATACGCAGTATTTT.